This TCR beta chain appears in the sequencing data of a study of T cell responses to AZD1222 COVID-19 vaccine. Study findings and constraints: In all cases, repertoires were sampled only after the peak T cell response.

This CDR3 contains 15 residues. The germline V gene encodes CDR1 SGHRS and CDR2 YFSETQ. V shed 4 bases, J shed 4 bases, and the junction held 9 bases outside the gene matches. For this clone: Its matching antigen is unknown.

TCRdb's copy holds only in-frame clones and misses some; the assay was immunoSEQ multiplex PCR. The table has 100,000 to 150,000 clones, about 88% seen once. The material sequenced was peripheral blood, taken on day 0 of AZD1222 vaccination. The chain has TRBV5-1 and TRBJ2-7, with 9 bases identical to TRBD2. This TCR derives from an adult in good health. CDR3 sequence: CASSPDGTSRYEQYF. DNA of the CDR3: TGCGCCAGCAGCCCGGACGGGACTAGCCGTTACGAGCAGTACTTC.